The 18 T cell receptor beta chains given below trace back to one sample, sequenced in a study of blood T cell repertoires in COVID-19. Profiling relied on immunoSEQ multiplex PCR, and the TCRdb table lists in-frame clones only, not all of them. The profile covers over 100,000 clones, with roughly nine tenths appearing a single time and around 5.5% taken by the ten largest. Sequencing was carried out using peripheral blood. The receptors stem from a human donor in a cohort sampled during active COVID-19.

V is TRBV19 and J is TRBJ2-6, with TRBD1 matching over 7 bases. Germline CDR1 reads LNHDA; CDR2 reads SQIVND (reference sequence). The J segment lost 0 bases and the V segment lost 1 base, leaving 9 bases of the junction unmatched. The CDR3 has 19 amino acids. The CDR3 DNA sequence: TGTGCCAGTAGTATAGCCCTAGGGACAGCCAGCTCTGGGGCCAACGTCCTGACTTTC. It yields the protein CASSIALGTASSGANVLTF.

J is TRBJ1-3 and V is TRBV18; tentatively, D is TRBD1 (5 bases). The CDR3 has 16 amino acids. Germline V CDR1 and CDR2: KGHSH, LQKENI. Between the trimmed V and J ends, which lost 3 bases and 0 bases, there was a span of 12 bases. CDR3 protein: CASSPSEGVSGNTIYF. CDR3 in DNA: TGTGCCAGCTCACCTTCCGAAGGGGTCTCTGGAAACACCATATATTTT. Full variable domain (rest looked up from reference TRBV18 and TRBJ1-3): NAGVMQNPRHLVRRRGQEARLRCSPMKGHSHVYWYRQLPEEGLKFMVYLQKENIIDESGMPKERFSAEFPKEGPSILRIQQVVRGDSAAYFCASSPSEGVSGNTIYFGEGSWLTVV.

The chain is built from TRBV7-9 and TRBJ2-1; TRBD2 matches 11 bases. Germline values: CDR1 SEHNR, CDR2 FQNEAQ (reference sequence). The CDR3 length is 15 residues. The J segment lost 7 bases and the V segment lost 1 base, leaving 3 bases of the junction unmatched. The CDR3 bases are TGTGCCAGCAGCTTAGGGACTAGCGGGCTTAATGAGCAGTTCTTC. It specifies CASSLGTSGLNEQFF.

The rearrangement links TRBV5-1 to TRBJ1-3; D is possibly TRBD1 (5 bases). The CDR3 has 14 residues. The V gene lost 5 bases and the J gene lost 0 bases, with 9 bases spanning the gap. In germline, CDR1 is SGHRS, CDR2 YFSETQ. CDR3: CASRQAGSGNTIYF. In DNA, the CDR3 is TGCGCCAGCAGACAGGCCGGCTCTGGAAACACCATATATTTT.

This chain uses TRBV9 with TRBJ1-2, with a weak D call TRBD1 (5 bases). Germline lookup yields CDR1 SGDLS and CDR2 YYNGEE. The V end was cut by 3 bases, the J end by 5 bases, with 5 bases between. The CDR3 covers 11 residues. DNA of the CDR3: TGTGCCAGCAGCGAGGGGTATGGCTACACCTTC. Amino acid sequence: CASSEGYGYTF.

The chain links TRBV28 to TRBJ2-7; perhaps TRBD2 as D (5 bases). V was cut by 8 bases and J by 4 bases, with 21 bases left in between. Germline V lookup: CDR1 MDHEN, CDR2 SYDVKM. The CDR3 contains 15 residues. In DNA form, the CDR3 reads TGTGCCAGCCTCGGGGTCGGCGGAAAGATGTACGAGCAGTACTTC. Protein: CASLGVGGKMYEQYF. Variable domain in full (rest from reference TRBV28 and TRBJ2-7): DVKVTQSSRYLVKRTGEKVFLECVQDMDHENMFWYRQDPGLGLRLIYFSYDVKMKEKGDIPEGYSVSREKKERFSLILESASTNQTSMYLCASLGVGGKMYEQYFGPGTRLTVT.

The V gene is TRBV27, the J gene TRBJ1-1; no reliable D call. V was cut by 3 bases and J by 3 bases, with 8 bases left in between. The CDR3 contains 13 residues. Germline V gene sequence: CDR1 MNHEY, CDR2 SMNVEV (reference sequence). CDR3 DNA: TGTGCCAGCAGTTTGACATCGGACACTGAAGCTTTCTTT. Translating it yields CASSLTSDTEAFF.

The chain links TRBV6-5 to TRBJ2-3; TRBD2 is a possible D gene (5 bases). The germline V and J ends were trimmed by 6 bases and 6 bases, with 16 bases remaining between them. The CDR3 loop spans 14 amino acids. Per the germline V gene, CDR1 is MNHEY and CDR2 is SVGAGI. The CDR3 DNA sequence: TGTGCCAGCAGGGACTGGGGAGATTCGGATACGCAGTATTTT. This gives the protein CASRDWGDSDTQYF.

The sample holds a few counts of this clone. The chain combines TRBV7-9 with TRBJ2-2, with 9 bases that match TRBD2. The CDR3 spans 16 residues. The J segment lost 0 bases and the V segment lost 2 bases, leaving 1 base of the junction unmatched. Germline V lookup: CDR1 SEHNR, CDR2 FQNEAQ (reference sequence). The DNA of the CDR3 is TGTGCCAGCAGCTTAAAGCGGGAGGCGAACACCGGGGAGCTGTTTTTT. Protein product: CASSLKREANTGELFF.

CDR3 protein: CASSEVATTYEQYF. CDR3 nucleotides: TGTGCCAGCAGTGAAGTGGCGACAACCTACGAGCAGTACTTC. The rearrangement uses TRBV6-1 and TRBJ2-7; D is uncertain. CDR3 size: 14 residues. Germline V gene data show CDR1 as MNHNS and CDR2 as SASEGT. Trimming removed 1 base at V and 2 bases at J, with 9 bases between.

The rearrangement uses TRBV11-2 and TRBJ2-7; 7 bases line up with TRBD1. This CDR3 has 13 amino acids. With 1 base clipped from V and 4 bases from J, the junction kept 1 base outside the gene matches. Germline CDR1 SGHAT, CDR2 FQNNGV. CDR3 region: CASSLVRGYEQYF. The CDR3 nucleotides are TGTGCCAGCAGCTTAGTCAGGGGGTACGAGCAGTACTTC.

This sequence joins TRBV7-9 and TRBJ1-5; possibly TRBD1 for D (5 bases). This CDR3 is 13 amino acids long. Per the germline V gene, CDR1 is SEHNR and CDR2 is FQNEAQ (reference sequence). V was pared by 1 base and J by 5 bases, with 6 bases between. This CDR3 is CASSLGGDQPQHF. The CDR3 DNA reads TGTGCCAGCAGCTTAGGGGGGGATCAGCCCCAGCATTTT.

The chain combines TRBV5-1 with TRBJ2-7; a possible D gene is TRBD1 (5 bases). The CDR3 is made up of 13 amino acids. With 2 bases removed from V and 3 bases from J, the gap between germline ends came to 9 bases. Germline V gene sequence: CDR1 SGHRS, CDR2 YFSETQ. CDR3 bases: TGCGCCAGCAGCTTAGGACATTTCTACGAGCAGTACTTC. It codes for CASSLGHFYEQYF.

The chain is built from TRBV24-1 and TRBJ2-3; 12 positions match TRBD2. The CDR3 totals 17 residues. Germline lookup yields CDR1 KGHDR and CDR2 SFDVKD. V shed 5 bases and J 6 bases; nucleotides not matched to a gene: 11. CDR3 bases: TGTGCCACCAGTGTGAGACTAGCGGGGGCCACCATGGATACGCAGTATTTT. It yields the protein CATSVRLAGATMDTQYF.

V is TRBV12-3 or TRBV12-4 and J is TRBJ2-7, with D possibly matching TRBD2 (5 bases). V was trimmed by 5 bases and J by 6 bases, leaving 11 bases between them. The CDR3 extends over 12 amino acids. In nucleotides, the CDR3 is TGTGCCAGCAGTAAGGGAGCGTTCGAGCAGTACTTC. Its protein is CASSKGAFEQYF.

The CDR3 loop reads CASSFHYRSGAQDHSNTGELFF. Here the CDR3 DNA reads TGTGCCAGCAGCTTCCACTACAGGTCGGGAGCCCAGGACCACTCGAACACCGGGGAGCTGTTTTTT. The chain combines TRBV7-6 with TRBJ2-2; a weak D match, TRBD2 (6 bases). This CDR3 has 22 amino acids. V was cut by 3 bases and J by 0 bases, with 29 bases left in between. The V gene's germline CDR1 is SGHVS and CDR2 FNYEAQ. The variable domain in full, completed from reference TRBV7-6 and TRBJ2-2, reads GAGVSQSPRYKVTKRGQDVALRCDPISGHVSLYWYRQALGQGPEFLTYFNYEAQQDKSGLPNDRFSAERPEGSISTLTIQRTEQRDSAMYRCASSFHYRSGAQDHSNTGELFFGEGSRLTVL.

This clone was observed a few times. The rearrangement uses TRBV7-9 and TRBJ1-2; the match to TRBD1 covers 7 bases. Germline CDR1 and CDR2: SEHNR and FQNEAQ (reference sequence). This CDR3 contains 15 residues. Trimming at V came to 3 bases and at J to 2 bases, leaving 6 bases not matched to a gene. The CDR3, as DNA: TGTGCCAGCAGCTTTAATGGACAGGTGAACTATGGCTACACCTTC. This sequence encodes CASSFNGQVNYGYTF.

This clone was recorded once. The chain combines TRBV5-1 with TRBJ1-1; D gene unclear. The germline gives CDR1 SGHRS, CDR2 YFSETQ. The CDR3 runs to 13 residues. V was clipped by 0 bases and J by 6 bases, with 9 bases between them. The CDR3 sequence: CASSLEGGAEAFF. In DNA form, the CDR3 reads TGCGCCAGCAGCTTGGAGGGAGGCGCTGAAGCTTTCTTT.